These 5 T cell receptor beta chains originate from one sample sequenced in a study of cytomegalovirus exposure and HLA in healthy donors. The PCR ran on 60 Vbeta and 13 Jbeta primers. Measured with immunoSEQ multiplex PCR; TCRdb has only the in-frame clones, and not every one. The table shows around 40,000 clones, with 50% to 75% occurring only once. The sequencing sample was made of PBMCs. The receptors were sampled from a human donor in good health.

The rearrangement links TRBV25-1 to TRBJ2-7; 7 nucleotides align to TRBD2. Trimming at V came to 4 bases and at J to 0 bases, leaving 9 bases not matched to a gene. CDR3 length: 16 residues. From germline, CDR1 is MGHDK and CDR2 SYGVNS. The CDR3 here is CASSVLAGVTSYEQYF. In nucleotides, the CDR3 is TGTGCCAGCAGTGTGTTAGCGGGCGTTACCTCCTACGAGCAGTACTTC.

This clone was observed a few times. V gene TRBV5-1 combines with J gene TRBJ1-2; tentatively, D is TRBD1 (5 bases). Trimming pared 1 base from V and 0 bases from J, leaving 10 bases between. Germline V lookup: CDR1 SGHRS, CDR2 YFSETQ. The CDR3 has 15 amino acids. Here the CDR3 DNA reads TGCGCCAGCAGCTTGTCGGAGGGGTCTAACTATGGCTACACCTTC. Protein sequence: CASSLSEGSNYGYTF.

The chain joins TRBV7-9 to TRBJ2-3, with D perhaps TRBD1 (5 bases). Deletions cut 6 bases from V and 8 bases from J, with 18 bases between. The CDR3 contains 14 residues. Germline loops: CDR1 SEHNR, CDR2 FQNEAQ (reference sequence). The CDR3 loop is CASSPVGHIATQYF. The CDR3, as DNA: TGTGCCAGCAGTCCAGTAGGACATATTGCTACGCAGTATTTT.

This rearrangement joins TRBV29-1 to TRBJ1-3; TRBD1 might be the D (5 bases). CDR3 size: 12 residues. Germline values: CDR1 SQVTM, CDR2 ANQGSEA. Trimming took 7 bases from V and 0 from J, leaving 7 bases between them. The CDR3 region has the DNA TGCAGCGCAGGACACTCTGGAAACACCATATATTTT. The encoded protein is CSAGHSGNTIYF.

This clone was detected only a few times. The V gene is TRBV30, the J gene TRBJ2-3, with D maybe TRBD2 (5 bases). The germline V gene has CDR1 GTSNPN and CDR2 SVGIG (reference sequence). The V end was cut by 6 bases, the J end by 6 bases, with 16 bases between. The CDR3 has 13 amino acids. As DNA, the CDR3 is TGTGCCTGTTCGGACTCCTTGTGGGATACGCAGTATTTT. It yields the protein CACSDSLWDTQYF.